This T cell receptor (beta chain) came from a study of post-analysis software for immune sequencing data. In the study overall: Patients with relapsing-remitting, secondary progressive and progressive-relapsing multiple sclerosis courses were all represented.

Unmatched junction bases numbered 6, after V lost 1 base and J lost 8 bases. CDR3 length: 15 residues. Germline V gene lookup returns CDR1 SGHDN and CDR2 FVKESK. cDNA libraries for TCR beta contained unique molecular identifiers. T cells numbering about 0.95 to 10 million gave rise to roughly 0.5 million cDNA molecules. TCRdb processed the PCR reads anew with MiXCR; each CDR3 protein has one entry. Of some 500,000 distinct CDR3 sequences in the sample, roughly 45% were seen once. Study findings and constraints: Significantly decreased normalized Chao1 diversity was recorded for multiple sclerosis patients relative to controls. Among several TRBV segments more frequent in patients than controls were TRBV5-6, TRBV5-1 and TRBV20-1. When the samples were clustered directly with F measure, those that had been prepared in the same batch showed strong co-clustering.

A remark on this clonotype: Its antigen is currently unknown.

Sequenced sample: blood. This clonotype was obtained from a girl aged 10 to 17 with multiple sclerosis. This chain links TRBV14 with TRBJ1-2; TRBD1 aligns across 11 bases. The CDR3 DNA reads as TGTGCCAGCAGCCAAGTTGCCGGGACAGGGGGAGGCTACACCTTC. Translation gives CASSQVAGTGGGYTF. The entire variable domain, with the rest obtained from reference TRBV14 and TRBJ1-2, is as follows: EAGVTQFPSHSVIEKGQTVTLRCDPISGHDNLYWYRRVMGKEIKFLLHFVKESKQDESGMPNNRFLAERTGGTYSTLKVQPAELEDSGVYFCASSQVAGTGGGYTFGSGTRLTVV.